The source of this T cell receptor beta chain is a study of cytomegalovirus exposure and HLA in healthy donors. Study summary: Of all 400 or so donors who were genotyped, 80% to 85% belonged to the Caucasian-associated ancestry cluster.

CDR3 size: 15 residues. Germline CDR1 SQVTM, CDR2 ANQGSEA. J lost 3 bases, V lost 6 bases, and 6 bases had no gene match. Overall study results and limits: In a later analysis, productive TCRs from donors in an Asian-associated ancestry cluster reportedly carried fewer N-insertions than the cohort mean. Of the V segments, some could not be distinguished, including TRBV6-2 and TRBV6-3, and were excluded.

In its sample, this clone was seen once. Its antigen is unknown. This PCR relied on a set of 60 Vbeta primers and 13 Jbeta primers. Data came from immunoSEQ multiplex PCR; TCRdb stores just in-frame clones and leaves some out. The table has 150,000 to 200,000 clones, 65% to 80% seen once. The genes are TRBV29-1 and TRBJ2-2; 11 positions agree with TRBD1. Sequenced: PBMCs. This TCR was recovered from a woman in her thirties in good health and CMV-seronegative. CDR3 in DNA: TGCAGCGTAGGGACAGGGGGTTCCGACACCGGGGAGCTGTTTTTT. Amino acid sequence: CSVGTGGSDTGELFF.